This TCR beta chain was observed in a study of blood T cell repertoires in COVID-19. The overall study: Both acute and convalescent COVID-19 samples were obtained from the United States, Italy and Spain.

CDR1 and CDR2 from the germline V gene are SGHVS and FQNEAQ. V was cut by 8 bases and J by 3 bases, with 14 bases left in between. The CDR3 spans 13 residues. The cohort comprised adults aged about 18 to 90 years residing in 20 to 25 US areas. The table came from immunoSEQ multiplex PCR; TCRdb's copy has only in-frame clones and leaves some out. Counted here are around 250,000 clones, about 80% occurring once; the ten biggest clones make up about 15%. The receptor's source is a man aged 40-49 years who had recovered from COVID-19. The J gene is TRBJ2-7, the V gene TRBV7-8, with D perhaps TRBD2 (5 bases). Specimen: PBMCs or T cells enriched from blood (not recorded which). The CDR3 here is CASGPGSIYEQYF. CDR3 bases: TGTGCCAGCGGCCCGGGGTCTATCTACGAGCAGTACTTC.